This note documents a single TCR beta chain sequence. Seattle's enrolled individuals joined amid active infection and were then monitored longitudinally. The data were obtained in a study of blood T cell repertoires in COVID-19. Overall study context: The origin of the acute and convalescent COVID-19 samples was the United States, Italy and Spain. In each case, the material was cDNA or gDNA derived from T cells, B-cell-depleted T cells, or PBMCs.

In the authors' workflow: Quantification of nucleated cells was approximated via reference gene primer amplification. Assay: immunoSEQ multiplex PCR; the TCRdb copy retains only in-frame clones and omits some. V and J calls and clone size are copied from that table; D and trimming were computed from the DNA. The sample holds around 200,000 clones, roughly 83% seen once. The origin of this receptor is a middle-aged woman with COVID-19, enrolled during active disease. Sequenced: peripheral blood.

The CDR3 sequence is CASSLRERGQYEQYF. DNA for the CDR3: TGTGCCAGCAGTTTGCGGGAGCGGGGCCAGTACGAGCAGTACTTC. The chain carries TRBV27 and TRBJ2-7; 7 bases are a match to TRBD2. The CDR3 consists of 15 residues. V was pared by 3 bases and J by 4 bases, with 9 bases of the junction left unmatched. Germline V gene sequence: CDR1 MNHEY, CDR2 SMNVEV (reference sequence).